This TCR beta chain was captured by sequencing in a study of T cell repertoires in cytomegalovirus infection. Study background: Matching HLA type and CMV infection were both indicated by public TCR beta signatures. Study results and limitations: What dominated the ex vivo response were HLA-C-restricted CMV-specific TCR beta clonotypes.

This clonotype has only a few counts. The antigen remains undetermined. V lost 4 bases, J lost 4 bases, and 19 bases lay in between. The CDR3 is 16 residues long. From germline, CDR1 is SGHTA and CDR2 FQGNSA. A single record per CDR3 protein comes from TCRdb applying MiXCR to the reads. The table includes about 920,000 distinct CDR3 sequences, approximately 31% detected once. This chain links TRBV7-2 with TRBJ2-5; D might be TRBD1 (5 bases). The sequences come from cultured CD8+ T cells from PBMCs, collected from culture after CMV antigen stimulation. The clonotype was recovered from a human donor in good health (CMV status not recorded). Some clones in this sample may be carry-over from other donors' samples. The CDR3 sequence: CASSSLRTRWLETQYF. The CDR3 DNA is TGTGCCAGCAGCTCTCTCAGGACACGGTGGTTAGAGACCCAGTACTTC. Complete variable domain (other parts from reference TRBV7-2 and TRBJ2-5): GAGVSQSPSNKVTEKGKDVELRCDPISGHTALYWYRQSLGQGLEFLIYFQGNSAPDKSGLPSDRFSAERTGGSVSTLTIQRTQQEDSAVYLCASSSLRTRWLETQYFGPGTRLLVL.